The rows below give T cell receptor beta chains drawn from one sample of a study of PD-L1 blockade in urothelial cancer. The assay was immunoSEQ multiplex PCR, and TCRdb's table has in-frame clones only and misses some. The data show fewer than 25,000 clones, 87% seen once. The sequencing here drew on PBMCs, taken around atezolizumab (anti-PD-L1) treatment. These TCRs come from a man in his forties or fifties with urothelial cancer. Both conserved end residues are part of each CDR3. The D gene is left open where the match is weak. Rows may omit the clone size; those that give it use once, few, many or a size class.

clone_size d_call cdr3_length j_call v_call cdr3_aa cdr3_nt
. . 13 TRBJ1-5 TRBV30 CAAAGTNNQPQHF TGTGCCGCAGCCGGGACAAACAATCAGCCCCAGCATTTT
once . 15 TRBJ2-7 TRBV6-5 CASKLRPGDPTEQYF TGTGCCAGCAAGTTACGACCAGGCGACCCTACCGAGCAGTACTTC
. . 12 TRBJ2-1 TRBV19 CASSIVRNEQFF TGTGCCAGTAGTATAGTCAGGAATGAGCAGTTCTTC
. TRBD2 14 TRBJ2-1 TRBV7-3 CASSYVRGGNEQFF TGTGCCAGCAGCTACGTCCGGGGGGGGAATGAGCAGTTCTTC
. TRBD1 13 TRBJ1-1 TRBV6-1 CASIGTVNTEAFF TGTGCCAGCATAGGGACAGTGAACACTGAAGCTTTCTTT
. TRBD1 17 TRBJ1-5 TRBV9 CASSPTRDRVHNQPQHF TGTGCCAGCAGCCCCACCCGGGACAGGGTGCACAATCAGCCCCAGCATTTT
. TRBD2 17 TRBJ2-3 TRBV9 CASSPPSVLAGVDTQYF TGTGCCAGCAGCCCCCCCTCCGTGCTAGCGGGAGTAGATACGCAGTATTTT
once . 14 TRBJ1-1 TRBV5-4 CASSFGSSNAEAFF TGTGCCAGCAGCTTCGGGTCGAGTAACGCTGAAGCTTTCTTT
. TRBD1 17 TRBJ2-7 TRBV5-1 CASSLGTGVRSSYEQYF TGCGCCAGCAGCTTGGGCACAGGGGTGAGGAGTTCCTACGAGCAGTACTTC
. . 13 TRBJ1-1 TRBV2 CASSVGRYTEAFF TGTGCCAGCAGTGTGGGCAGGTACACTGAAGCTTTCTTT
. . 13 TRBJ2-7 TRBV18 CASSQGSSYEQYF TGTGCCAGCTCACAGGGGTCTTCCTACGAGCAGTACTTC
. TRBD1 15 TRBJ2-7 TRBV5-1 CASSSGQGDPYEQYF TGCGCCAGCAGCTCGGGCCAGGGGGATCCCTACGAGCAGTACTTC
. TRBD1 15 TRBJ2-5 TRBV25-1 CASSEQTGQTETQYF TGTGCCAGCAGTGAGCAGACAGGGCAAACGGAGACCCAGTACTTC
. . 16 TRBJ1-4 TRBV6-6 CASSPSRGATNEKLFF TGTGCCAGCAGTCCGAGCCGGGGGGCAACTAATGAAAAACTGTTTTTT
. TRBD1 18 TRBJ1-5 TRBV9 CASSVGPGGGQWDQPQHF TGTGCCAGCAGCGTAGGCCCAGGGGGCGGACAATGGGATCAGCCCCAGCATTTT
. TRBD2 16 TRBJ2-5 TRBV30 CAWSVHLREGRETQYF TGTGCCTGGAGTGTACATTTGCGGGAGGGCCGAGAGACCCAGTACTTC
. TRBD1 14 TRBJ1-1 TRBV27 CASSSGTGNTEAFF TGTGCCAGCAGTTCCGGGACAGGGAACACTGAAGCTTTCTTT
. TRBD1 14 TRBJ2-7 TRBV5-1 CASRGQGIIYEQYF TGCGCCAGCAGGGGACAGGGGATTATCTACGAGCAGTACTTC
. . 13 TRBJ2-5 TRBV7-2 CASSLVPRETQYF TGTGCCAGCAGCTTAGTCCCTAGAGAGACCCAGTACTTC
. TRBD1 15 TRBJ2-2 TRBV6-4 CASSPGTAYTGELFF TGTGCCAGCAGTCCCGGGACAGCCTACACCGGGGAGCTGTTTTTT
. . 14 TRBJ2-7 TRBV13 CASSSGQSGYEQYF TGTGCCAGCAGCTCCGGACAGTCTGGCTACGAGCAGTACTTC
. TRBD2 15 TRBJ2-3 TRBV6-1 CASSLQRGAGDTQYF TGTGCCAGCAGTTTGCAGCGGGGGGCTGGAGATACGCAGTATTTT
. . 13 TRBJ1-2 TRBV6-5 CASSYRANYGYTF TGTGCCAGCAGTTACCGAGCTAACTATGGCTACACTTTC
. . 13 TRBJ1-1 TRBV5-1 CASSLDSLQEAFF TGCGCCAGCAGCTTGGATTCTCTCCAGGAAGCTTTCTTT